This T cell receptor (beta chain) was identified in a study of T cell responses to AZD1222 COVID-19 vaccine. General study points: Among AZD1222 vaccinees, only 5 or 6 were seropositive at baseline.

As for this clone: Its antigen is unidentified.

Some clones are missing from TCRdb's copy, which holds only in-frame ones; the method was immunoSEQ multiplex PCR. Of around 150,000 clones in the sample, 85% to 95% were seen once. Second-dose schedules of about 4 or about 12 weeks were combined. This CDR3 has 16 residues. J lost 4 bases, V lost 6 bases, and 12 bases had no gene match. The V gene's germline CDR1 is MDHEN and CDR2 SYDVKM. Source: peripheral blood, taken 28 days after the second AZD1222 dose. This TCR derives from an adult who received the AZD1222 COVID-19 vaccine. The V gene is TRBV28, the J gene TRBJ2-7, with 10 nucleotides matching TRBD1. CDR3 DNA sequence: TGTGCCAGCAGCCAGACGCCGGGACAGGGGACGTACGAGCAGTACTTC. This gives the protein CASSQTPGQGTYEQYF.